The 7 T cell receptor beta chains below all came from one sample that was sequenced in a study of lymphopenia after photon versus proton radiotherapy. This table comes from immunoSEQ multiplex PCR, and its TCRdb copy is limited to in-frame clones, with some not included. The repertoire consists of roughly 36,000 clones, with roughly 90% occurring once and the leading ten covering about 6.6%. The sample consisted of peripheral blood, taken from a patient treated with photon-based radiotherapy. The receptors derive from a woman in her forties or fifties with pancreatic cancer.

The chain couples TRBV6-5 to TRBJ2-1; the D is unclear. Trimming left V 3 bases short and J 9 bases short, with 6 bases between. Germline values: CDR1 MNHEY, CDR2 SVGAGI. This CDR3 is built from 11 residues. As DNA, the CDR3 is TGTGCCAGCAGTTATTTGAGTGAGCAGTTCTTC. Protein sequence: CASSYLSEQFF.

The gene calls are TRBV7-9 and TRBJ2-7; TRBD1 agrees at 7 bases. This CDR3 is built from 17 residues. CDR1 SEHNR and CDR2 FQNEAQ come from the germline V gene (reference sequence). The trim removed 5 bases at V and 1 base at J, leaving 14 bases unmatched. CDR3 protein: CASSPRRGDSDSYEQYF. The CDR3 bases are TGTGCCAGCAGCCCTCGCCGTGGGGACAGCGATTCCTACGAGCAGTACTTC.

This sequence joins TRBV19 and TRBJ2-7, with 12 bases aligning to TRBD1. The germline V gene has CDR1 LNHDA and CDR2 SQIVND (reference sequence). Losses at the gene ends were 5 bases for V and 7 bases for J; bases not matched to a gene: 9. The CDR3 runs to 15 residues. CDR3 DNA sequence: TGTGCCAGTAGTCCCCCCGGGACAGGGGGCAGAGAGCAGTACTTC. It translates to CASSPPGTGGREQYF.

The chain recombines TRBV7-9 with TRBJ2-6; D gene ambiguous. Germline V CDR1 and CDR2: SEHNR, FQNEAQ (reference sequence). Trimming removed 10 bases from V and 0 bases from J, with 22 bases in between. CDR3 length: 18 amino acids. The CDR3 nucleotides read TGTGCCACCCGAAGACCCATTCCCACGGACTCTGGGGCCAACGTCCTGACTTTC. Translating it yields CATRRPIPTDSGANVLTF. The full variable domain, rest sourced from reference TRBV7-9 and TRBJ2-6, is DTGVSQNPRHKITKRGQNVTFRCDPISEHNRLYWYRQTLGQGPEFLTYFQNEAQLEKSRLLSDRFSAERPKGSFSTLEIQRTEQGDSAMYLCATRRPIPTDSGANVLTFGAGSRLTVL.

The sample holds one count of this clone. The gene calls are TRBV6-1 and TRBJ1-1, with D maybe TRBD1 (6 bases). The CDR3 is 13 amino acids. V was shortened by 5 bases and J by 9 bases, with 16 bases between the two germline ends. From germline, CDR1 is MNHNS and CDR2 SASEGT. The CDR3, as DNA: TGTGCCAGCAGTCGGACAGAGAGATGGAAAGCTTTCTTT. This gives the protein CASSRTERWKAFF.

The chain links TRBV15 to TRBJ1-1; 8 bases are shared with TRBD1. The CDR3 length is 18 residues. Germline V lookup: CDR1 LNHNV, CDR2 YYDKDF (reference sequence). Losses at the gene ends were 3 bases for V and 1 base for J; bases not matched to a gene: 13. CDR3 protein: CATSRLADRGGPNTEAFF. The DNA for the CDR3 is TGTGCCACCAGCAGGTTGGCAGACAGGGGAGGACCGAACACTGAAGCTTTCTTT.

The V call is TRBV5-4, the J call TRBJ2-5; perhaps TRBD1 as D (5 bases). The ends were cut back, 0 bases at V and 2 bases at J, with 11 bases in the middle. From germline, CDR1 is SGHNT and CDR2 YYREEE (reference sequence). The CDR3 runs to 15 residues. The CDR3 DNA follows: TGTGCCAGCAGCTTGGCCGGGCAGGGACAAGAGACCCAGTACTTC. Residues: CASSLAGQGQETQYF.